The 3 T cell receptor beta chains given below trace back to one sample, sequenced in a study of Ad26.COV2.S vaccination and SARS-CoV-2 variants. Treatment noted: roughly 20 received Ad26.COV2.S at low or high dose, single or two shots; 5 received placebo; per-sample allocation not given. Day 63 after the first injection of vaccine or placebo was the sampling time. Generated by immunoSEQ multiplex PCR, the TCRdb table keeps only in-frame clones and is missing some. The sample includes some 480,000 clones, about 83% seen only once; the top ten take 9.5% to 15%. The starting material was peripheral blood, obtained in a trial of Ad26.COV2.S vaccine versus placebo. All receptors derive from a person between 18 and 65 years old who received the Ad26.COV2.S COVID-19 vaccine or a placebo.

This chain joins TRBV27 and TRBJ2-1, with TRBD2 identical over 9 bases. The V gene end was trimmed by 8 bases and the J gene end by 0 bases; junction bases not matched to a gene: 11. The V gene's germline CDR1 is MNHEY and CDR2 SMNVEV (reference sequence). The CDR3 has 17 amino acids. The CDR3 DNA reads as TGTGCCAGCTCTGCGGGAGGGCCACTAGGCTCCTACAATGAGCAGTTCTTC. Protein product: CASSAGGPLGSYNEQFF.

The rearrangement uses TRBV6-5 and TRBJ1-2; D unresolved. The CDR3 is 12 amino acids. Germline lookup yields CDR1 MNHEY and CDR2 SVGAGI. Deletions cut 8 bases from V and 8 bases from J, with 15 bases between. The CDR3 sequence: CASQTTSGGYTF. CDR3 sequence (DNA): TGTGCCAGCCAGACCACCTCCGGGGGCTACACCTTC.

This chain links TRBV9 with TRBJ2-1; the match to TRBD2 covers 9 bases. CDR3 length equals 17 residues. CDR1 SGDLS and CDR2 YYNGEE come from the germline V gene. Trimming removed 4 bases from V and 8 bases from J; junction bases left unmatched: 16. For the CDR3, the DNA is TGTGCCAGCAGCCCCCTCCCGAGCGGGACTAGCTGGTATGAGCAGTTCTTC. Protein product: CASSPLPSGTSWYEQFF. Using reference TRBV9 and TRBJ2-1 for the parts outside the CDR3, the full variable domain is DSGVTQTPKHLITATGQRVTLRCSPRSGDLSVYWYQQSLDQGLQFLIQYYNGEERAKGNILERFSAQQFPDLHSELNLSSLELGDSALYFCASSPLPSGTSWYEQFFGPGTRLTVL.